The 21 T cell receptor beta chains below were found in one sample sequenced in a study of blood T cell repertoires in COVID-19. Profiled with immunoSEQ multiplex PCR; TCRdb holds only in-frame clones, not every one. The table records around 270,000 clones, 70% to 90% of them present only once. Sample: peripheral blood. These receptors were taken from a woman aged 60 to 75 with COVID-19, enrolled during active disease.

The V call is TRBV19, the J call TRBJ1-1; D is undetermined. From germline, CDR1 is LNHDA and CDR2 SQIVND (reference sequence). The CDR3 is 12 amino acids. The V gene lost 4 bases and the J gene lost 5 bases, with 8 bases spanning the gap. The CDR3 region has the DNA TGTGCCAGTAGTACCATCGCGACTGAAGCTTTCTTT. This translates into CASSTIATEAFF. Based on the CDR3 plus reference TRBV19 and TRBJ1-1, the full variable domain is DGGITQSPKYLFRKEGQNVTLSCEQNLNHDAMYWYRQDPGQGLRLIYYSQIVNDFQKGDIAEGYSVSREKKESFPLTVTSAQKNPTAFYLCASSTIATEAFFGQGTRLTVV.

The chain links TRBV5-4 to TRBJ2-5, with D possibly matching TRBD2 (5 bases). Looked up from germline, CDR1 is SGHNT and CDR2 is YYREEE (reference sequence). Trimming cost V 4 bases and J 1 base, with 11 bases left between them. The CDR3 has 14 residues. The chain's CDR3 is CASSIRSGQETQYF. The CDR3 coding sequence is TGTGCCAGCAGCATTCGAAGCGGCCAAGAGACCCAGTACTTC.

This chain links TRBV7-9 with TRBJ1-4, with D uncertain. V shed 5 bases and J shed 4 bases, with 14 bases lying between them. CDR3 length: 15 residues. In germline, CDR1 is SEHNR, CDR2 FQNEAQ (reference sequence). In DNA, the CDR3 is TGTGCCAGCAGCCTGCACGGGGTTCGTAATGAAAAACTGTTTTTT. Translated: CASSLHGVRNEKLFF.

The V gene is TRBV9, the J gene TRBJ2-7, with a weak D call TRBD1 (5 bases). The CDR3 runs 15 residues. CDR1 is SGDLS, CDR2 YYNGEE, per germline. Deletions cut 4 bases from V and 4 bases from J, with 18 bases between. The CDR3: CASSPRGAWAYEQYF. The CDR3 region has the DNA TGTGCCAGCAGCCCCCGTGGGGCCTGGGCTTACGAGCAGTACTTC.

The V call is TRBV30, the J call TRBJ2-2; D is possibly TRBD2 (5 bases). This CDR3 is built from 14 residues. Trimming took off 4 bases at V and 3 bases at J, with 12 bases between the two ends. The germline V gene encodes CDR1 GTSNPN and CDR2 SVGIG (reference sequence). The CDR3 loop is CAWTPGLDTGELFF. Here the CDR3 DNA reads TGTGCCTGGACCCCCGGACTCGACACCGGGGAGCTGTTTTTT. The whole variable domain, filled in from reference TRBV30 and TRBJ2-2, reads SQTIHQWPATLVQPVGSPLSLECTVEGTSNPNLYWYRQAAGRGLQLLFYSVGIGQISSEVPQNLSASRPQDRQFILSSKKLLLSDSGFYLCAWTPGLDTGELFFGEGSRLTVL.

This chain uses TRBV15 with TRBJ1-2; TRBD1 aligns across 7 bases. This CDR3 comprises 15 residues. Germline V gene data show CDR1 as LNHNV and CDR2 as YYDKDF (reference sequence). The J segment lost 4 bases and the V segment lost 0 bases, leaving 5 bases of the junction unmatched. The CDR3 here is CATSREIGQAYGYTF. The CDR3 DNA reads TGTGCCACCAGCAGAGAAATAGGACAGGCCTATGGCTACACCTTC. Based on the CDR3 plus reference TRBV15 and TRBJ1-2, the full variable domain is DAMVIQNPRYQVTQFGKPVTLSCSQTLNHNVMYWYQQKSSQAPKLLFHYYDKDFNNEADTPDNFQSRRPNTSFCFLDIRSPGLGDTAMYLCATSREIGQAYGYTFGSGTRLTVV.

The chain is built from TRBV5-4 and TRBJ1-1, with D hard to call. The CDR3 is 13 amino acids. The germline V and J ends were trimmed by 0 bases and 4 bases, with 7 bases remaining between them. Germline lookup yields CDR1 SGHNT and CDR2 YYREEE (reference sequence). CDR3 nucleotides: TGTGCCAGCAGCTTGGTGCGGAGCACTGAAGCTTTCTTT. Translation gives CASSLVRSTEAFF.

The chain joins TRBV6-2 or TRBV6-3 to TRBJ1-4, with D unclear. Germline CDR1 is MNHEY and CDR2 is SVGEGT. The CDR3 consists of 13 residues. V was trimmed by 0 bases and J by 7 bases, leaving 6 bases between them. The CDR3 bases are TGTGCCAGCAGTTACTCGAGTAGTGAAAAACTGTTTTTT. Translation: CASSYSSSEKLFF.

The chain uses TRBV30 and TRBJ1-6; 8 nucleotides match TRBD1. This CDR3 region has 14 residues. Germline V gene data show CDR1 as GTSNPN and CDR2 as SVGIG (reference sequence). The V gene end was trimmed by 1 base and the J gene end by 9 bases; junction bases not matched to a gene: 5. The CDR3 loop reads CAWSGGQGGSPLHF. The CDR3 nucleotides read TGTGCCTGGAGTGGCGGACAGGGAGGTTCACCCCTCCACTTT.

DNA of the CDR3: TGTGCCAGCAGCGTAGGCACAGAAGGCACTGAAGCTTTCTTT. It is translated as CASSVGTEGTEAFF. This sequence joins TRBV9 and TRBJ1-1; D remains unclear. V was cut by 0 bases and J by 4 bases, with 10 bases left in between. CDR3 length: 14 amino acids. Germline assignment: CDR1 SGDLS and CDR2 YYNGEE. Full variable domain (rest looked up from reference TRBV9 and TRBJ1-1): DSGVTQTPKHLITATGQRVTLRCSPRSGDLSVYWYQQSLDQGLQFLIQYYNGEERAKGNILERFSAQQFPDLHSELNLSSLELGDSALYFCASSVGTEGTEAFFGQGTRLTVV.

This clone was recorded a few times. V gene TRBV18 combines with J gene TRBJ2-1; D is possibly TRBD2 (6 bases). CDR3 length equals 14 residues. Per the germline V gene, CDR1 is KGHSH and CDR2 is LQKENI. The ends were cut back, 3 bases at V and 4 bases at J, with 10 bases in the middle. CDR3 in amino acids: CASSPRDAYNEQFF. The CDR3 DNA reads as TGTGCCAGCTCACCGCGGGACGCATACAATGAGCAGTTCTTC. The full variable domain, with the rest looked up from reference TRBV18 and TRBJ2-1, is NAGVMQNPRHLVRRRGQEARLRCSPMKGHSHVYWYRQLPEEGLKFMVYLQKENIIDESGMPKERFSAEFPKEGPSILRIQQVVRGDSAAYFCASSPRDAYNEQFFGPGTRLTVL.

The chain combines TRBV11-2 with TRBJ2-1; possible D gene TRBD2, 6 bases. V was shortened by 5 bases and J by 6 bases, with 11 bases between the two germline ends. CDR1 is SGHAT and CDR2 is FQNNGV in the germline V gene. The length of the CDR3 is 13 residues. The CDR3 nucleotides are TGTGCCAGCAGCCCGGGACTCCGCAATGAGCAGTTCTTC. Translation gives CASSPGLRNEQFF.

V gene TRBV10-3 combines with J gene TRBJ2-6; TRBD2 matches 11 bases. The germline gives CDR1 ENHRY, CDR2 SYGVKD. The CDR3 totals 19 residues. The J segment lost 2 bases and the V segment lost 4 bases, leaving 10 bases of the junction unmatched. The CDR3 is CAISGGRLAGGTGANVLTF. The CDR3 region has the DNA TGTGCCATCAGTGGGGGGAGGCTAGCGGGAGGCACTGGGGCCAACGTCCTGACTTTC.

The DNA of the CDR3 is TGTGCCAGCGGCAAACGGGGTGTTTACGAGCAGTACTTC. Protein: CASGKRGVYEQYF. The rearrangement uses TRBV6-6 and TRBJ2-7, with D maybe TRBD2 (5 bases). Trimming took 8 bases from V and 4 from J, leaving 15 bases between them. This CDR3 is built from 13 residues. Germline assignment: CDR1 MNHNY and CDR2 SVGAGI (reference sequence).

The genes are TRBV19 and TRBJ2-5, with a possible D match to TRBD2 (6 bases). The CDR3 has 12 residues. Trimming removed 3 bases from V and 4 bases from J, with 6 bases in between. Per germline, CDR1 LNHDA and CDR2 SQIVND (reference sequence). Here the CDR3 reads CASSMGGETQYF. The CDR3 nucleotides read TGTGCCAGTAGTATGGGGGGAGAGACCCAGTACTTC.

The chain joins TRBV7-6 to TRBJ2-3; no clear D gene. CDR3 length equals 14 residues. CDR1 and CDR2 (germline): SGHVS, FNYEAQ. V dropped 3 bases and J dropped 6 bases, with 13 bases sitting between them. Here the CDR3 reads CASSFNPGVDTQYF. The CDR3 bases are TGTGCCAGCAGCTTTAATCCCGGAGTTGATACGCAGTATTTT. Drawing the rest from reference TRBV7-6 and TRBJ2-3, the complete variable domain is GAGVSQSPRYKVTKRGQDVALRCDPISGHVSLYWYRQALGQGPEFLTYFNYEAQQDKSGLPNDRFSAERPEGSISTLTIQRTEQRDSAMYRCASSFNPGVDTQYFGPGTRLTVL.

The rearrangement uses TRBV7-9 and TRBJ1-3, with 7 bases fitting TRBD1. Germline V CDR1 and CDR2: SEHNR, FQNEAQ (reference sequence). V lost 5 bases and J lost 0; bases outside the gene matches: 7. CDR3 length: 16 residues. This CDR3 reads CASSRTDRVSGNTIYF. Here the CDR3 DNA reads TGTGCCAGCAGCCGGACTGACAGGGTCTCTGGAAACACCATATATTTT.

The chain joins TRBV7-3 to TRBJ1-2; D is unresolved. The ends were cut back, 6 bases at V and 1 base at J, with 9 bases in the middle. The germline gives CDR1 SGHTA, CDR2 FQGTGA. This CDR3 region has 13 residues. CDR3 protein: CASSEGDNYGYTF. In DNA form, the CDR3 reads TGTGCCAGCAGTGAGGGAGATAACTATGGCTACACCTTC.

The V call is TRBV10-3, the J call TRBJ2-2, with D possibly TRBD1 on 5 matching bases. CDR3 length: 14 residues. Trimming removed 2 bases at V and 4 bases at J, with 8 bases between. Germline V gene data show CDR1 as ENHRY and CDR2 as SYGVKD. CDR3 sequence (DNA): TGTGCCATCAGTGAGGGGGCTGGCACCGGGGAGCTGTTTTTT. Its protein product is CAISEGAGTGELFF.

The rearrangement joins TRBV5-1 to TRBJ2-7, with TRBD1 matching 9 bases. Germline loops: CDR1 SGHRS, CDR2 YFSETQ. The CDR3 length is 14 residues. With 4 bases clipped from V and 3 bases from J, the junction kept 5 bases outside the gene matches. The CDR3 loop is CASSTTGGGYEQYF. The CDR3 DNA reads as TGCGCCAGCAGCACAACAGGGGGCGGCTACGAGCAGTACTTC.

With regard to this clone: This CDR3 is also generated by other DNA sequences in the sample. The chain's CDR3 is CASSQAGQPQHF. CDR3 bases: TGTGCCAGCAGCCAAGCGGGGCAGCCCCAGCATTTT. V and J are TRBV3-1 (or the pseudogene TRBV3-2) and TRBJ1-5; no firm D call. The CDR3 runs 12 residues. Germline V gene sequence: CDR1 LGHDT, CDR2 YNNKEL (reference sequence). Trimming pared 1 base from V and 7 bases from J, leaving 5 bases between.